Sequencing of this T cell receptor (beta chain) was carried out in a study of blood T cells in healthy people across ages. The CDR3 totals 14 residues. Germline loops: CDR1 SGHRS, CDR2 YFSETQ. Germline trimming cut 4 bases from V and 8 bases from J; bases unmatched to any gene: 5. Every sample yielded at least 6.5 million isolated PBMCs. At least 5 micrograms of total RNA were extracted per sample. Broader study findings: Naive and antigen-experienced cells could not be conclusively compared, given unsorted PBMCs. Considered underestimates were the diversity estimates obtained from one million T cells.

Concerning this clonotype: The antigen remains undetermined.

A second roughly 7 to 11 cycle PCR used barcoded and J-beta primers. Each CDR3 protein gets one entry after TCRdb re-called the 5' RACE reads with MiXCR. The sample records 1.5 million to 2 million distinct CDR3 sequences, about two fifths being singletons. The sequence was collected from a human donor in good health. V and J are TRBV5-1 and TRBJ1-4; 10 bases are shared with TRBD1. Sequencing input: blood. CDR3 sequence (DNA): TGCGCCAGCAGCCAAGGGACAGGGGAGGAAAAACTGTTTTTT. It yields the protein CASSQGTGEEKLFF.